This TCR beta chain was observed in a study of blood T cell repertoires in COVID-19. Across the whole study: From T cells, B-cell-depleted T cells, or PBMCs came the material, which was cDNA or gDNA.

In the original processing: Estimates of nucleated cell counts were drawn from the amplification of reference gene primers. This table comes from immunoSEQ multiplex PCR, and its TCRdb copy is limited to in-frame clones, with some not included. The DNA gave D and trimming, while V, J and clone size come from that table. The sample has more than 150,000 clones, under 90% seen once; the top ten hold under 8.5%. Trimming cost V 1 base and J 2 bases; bases outside gene matches: 7. Per germline, CDR1 GTSNPN and CDR2 SVGIG (reference sequence). The CDR3 has 15 amino acids. The sequencing input was peripheral blood. The source is a human donor in a cohort sampled during active COVID-19. The chain carries TRBV30 and TRBJ2-5; TRBD1 matches at 7 bases. CDR3 in amino acids: CAWSGGQPQQETQYF. The CDR3 nucleotides are TGTGCCTGGAGTGGGGGACAGCCTCAACAAGAGACCCAGTACTTC. Based on the CDR3 plus reference TRBV30 and TRBJ2-5, the full variable domain is SQTIHQWPATLVQPVGSPLSLECTVEGTSNPNLYWYRQAAGRGLQLLFYSVGIGQISSEVPQNLSASRPQDRQFILSSKKLLLSDSGFYLCAWSGGQPQQETQYFGPGTRLLVL.